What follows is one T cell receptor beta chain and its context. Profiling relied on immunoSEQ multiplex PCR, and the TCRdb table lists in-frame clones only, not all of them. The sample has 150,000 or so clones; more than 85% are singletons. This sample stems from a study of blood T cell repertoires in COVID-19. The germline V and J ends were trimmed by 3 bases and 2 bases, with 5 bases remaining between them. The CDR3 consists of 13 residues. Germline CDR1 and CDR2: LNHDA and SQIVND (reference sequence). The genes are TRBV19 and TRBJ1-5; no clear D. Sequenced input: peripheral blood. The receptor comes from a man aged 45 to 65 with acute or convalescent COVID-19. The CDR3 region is CASSIIGNQPQHF. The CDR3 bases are TGTGCCAGTAGTATTATAGGCAATCAGCCCCAGCATTTT.